These 3 T cell receptor beta chains came from one sample sequenced in a study of cytomegalovirus exposure and HLA in healthy donors. 60 Vbeta and 13 Jbeta primers were used in PCR. Measured with immunoSEQ multiplex PCR; TCRdb has only the in-frame clones, and not every one. The repertoire holds 100,000 or so clones, with about 75% as singletons. The sequenced material came from PBMCs. These receptor sequences come from a man aged 25-45 years in good health and CMV-seropositive.

In its sample, this clone was seen a few times. A read error may produce the germline difference seen at one junction end. V gene TRBV7-7 combines with J gene TRBJ2-7, with TRBD1 as a possible D gene (5 bases). The CDR3 covers 14 residues. From germline, CDR1 is SSHAT and CDR2 FNYEAQ (reference sequence). Written as DNA, the CDR3 is TGTGCTAGCAGCTTAAATGCAGGGTTCGGCGAGCAGTACTTC. Amino acid sequence: CASSLNAGFGEQYF.

The chain has TRBV5-1 and TRBJ1-4, with TRBD1 matching 7 bases. Germline assignment: CDR1 SGHRS and CDR2 YFSETQ. This CDR3 comprises 16 residues. V shed 3 bases, J shed 0 bases, and the junction held 5 bases outside the gene matches. The CDR3 sequence is CASSWRQGATNEKLFF. CDR3 DNA: TGCGCCAGCAGCTGGAGACAGGGCGCAACTAATGAAAAACTGTTTTTT. Complete variable domain (other parts from reference TRBV5-1 and TRBJ1-4): KAGVTQTPRYLIKTRGQQVTLSCSPISGHRSVSWYQQTPGQGLQFLFEYFSETQRNKGNFPGRFSGRQFSNSRSEMNVSTLELGDSALYLCASSWRQGATNEKLFFGSGTQLSVL.

The CDR3 spells CASLRTGRRDSPLHF. The CDR3 DNA is TGTGCCAGCCTTCGGACAGGGCGGAGGGATTCACCCCTCCACTTT. V usage is TRBV2 and J usage is TRBJ1-6, with 8 nucleotides matching TRBD1. The ends lost 8 bases at V and 8 bases at J; junction bases unmatched: 11. There are 15 residues in the CDR3. Germline CDR1 and CDR2: SNHLY and FYNNEI.